Detailed here is one TCR beta chain. This clonotype was counted ten times or more. Which antigen it targets is not known. No clone much larger than this one lies a single base away; base qualities are absent. Only healthy Caucasian donors were included. Three pairs of female monozygotic twins, all aged about 18 to 29 years, made up the twin cohort. Peripheral blood mononuclear cells were the source from which RNA for the TCR libraries was isolated. This record comes from a study of identical twins (dated by TCRdb to about 2016). About the study as a whole: TCR alpha and beta repertoires from monozygotic twins, unrelated adults of various ages and cord blood were deep-sequenced to test whether fetal clonotypes persist. To rule out contamination, the twin experiments were replicated at different times with different library preparation protocols.

The paper as a whole reports these results and caveats: Fewer insertions were carried by abundant cord blood beta clonotypes, a similar but weaker trend appeared in young adult naive repertoires, and no such trend appeared in memory repertoires. Out-of-frame TCR alpha sequences shared between twins showed an excess of low generation-probability sequences compared with coincidental sharing between unrelated individuals. Zero-insertion analyses could be partly confounded by invariant T cells such as MAIT and iNKT, although diverse VJ usage argued against such confounding for most clonotypes. Recombination models systematically underestimated out-of-frame TCR alpha sharing in monozygotic twins but agreed with sharing between unrelated individuals. Conclusions relied on cross-sectional statistical analysis, since the same donors could not be followed over many years. Excess twin sharing in beta out-of-frame sequences was weaker because fewer shared sequences lowered the signal-to-noise ratio.

Library preparation employed 5' RACE. Sequencing was performed on an Illumina HiSeq 2000. A universal primer binding site was introduced by template switching, and a unique molecular identifier was present in the final cDNA, enabling accurate counting of TCR cDNA molecules. Specific primers in the conserved constant-segment region were used to synthesize first-strand cDNA for TCR alpha and beta chains. To control for contamination, each cDNA library was double barcoded with a SMART-Mk sample barcode plus Illumina barcodes. TruSeq adapter sequences and Illumina sample barcodes were added in two successive PCR steps. The Illumina HiSeq platform was used with custom primers to sequence TCR alpha and beta cDNA libraries. Processing in the source paper ran as follows. MiGEC processed the raw reads to extract unique molecular identifiers, while MiXCR was used to determine the CDR3 positions. Recombination models were inferred per individual with the repgenHMM and IGoR tools using an EM algorithm. The tcR package in R was used for shared clonotype analysis, with sharing normalized by the product of cloneset sizes. To study raw recombination without the effects of thymic and clonal selection, out-of-frame nonproductive sequences were analyzed. In-frame beta chains were kept once TCRdb had trimmed the public reads at Q25 with fastp and called clones with MiXCR. Each entry is one CDR3 protein sequence, shown with its most common DNA and genes. These V and J calls rely on TCRdb rather than the paper's analysis. The sample contains nearly 900,000 distinct CDR3 sequences, approximately 13% of them found a single time. In total, the top ten clones hold 1.5% to 2% of the sample.

The junction shows trimming of 3 bases on V and 0 bases on J, and the gene matches do not reach 10 bases of it. CDR1 and CDR2 (DFQATT, SNEGSKA) derive from the germline V gene (reference sequence). The CDR3 goes from the cysteine to the phenylalanine over 16 residues. Here the CDR3 DNA is all that survives: 48 bases in frame from base 1. These records were also assigned to another study, of yellow fever vaccine responses in identical twins. The second study's paper adds: The authors reported that the T cell response to vaccination in identical twins appeared partly convergent and partly personalized. In identical twins, the study followed T cell clones that responded to the vaccine with precision.

The rearranged chain carries TRBV20-1 and TRBJ2-7, with 8 central nucleotides matching TRBD1. This clonotype was obtained from a woman aged 18 to 35 in good health. The sample was PBMCs. The DNA is TGCAGTGCTAGGCCCCCAGGACAGGGTCACTCCTACGAGCAGTACTTC. Protein translation: CSARPPGQGHSYEQYF.